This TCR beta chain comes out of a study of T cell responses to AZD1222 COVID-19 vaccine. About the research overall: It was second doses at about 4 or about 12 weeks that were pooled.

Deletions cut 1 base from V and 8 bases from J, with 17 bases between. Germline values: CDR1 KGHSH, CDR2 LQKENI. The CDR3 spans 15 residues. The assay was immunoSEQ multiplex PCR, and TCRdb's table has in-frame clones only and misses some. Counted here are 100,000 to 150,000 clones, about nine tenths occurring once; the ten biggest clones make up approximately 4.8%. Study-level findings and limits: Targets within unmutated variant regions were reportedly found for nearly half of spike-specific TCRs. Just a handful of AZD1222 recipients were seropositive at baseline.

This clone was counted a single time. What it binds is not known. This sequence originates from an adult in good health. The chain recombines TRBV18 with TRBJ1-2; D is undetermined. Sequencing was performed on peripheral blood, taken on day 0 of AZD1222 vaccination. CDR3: CASSPRNDPSVGYTF. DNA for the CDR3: TGTGCCAGCTCACCACGAAACGACCCCTCCGTAGGCTACACCTTC.